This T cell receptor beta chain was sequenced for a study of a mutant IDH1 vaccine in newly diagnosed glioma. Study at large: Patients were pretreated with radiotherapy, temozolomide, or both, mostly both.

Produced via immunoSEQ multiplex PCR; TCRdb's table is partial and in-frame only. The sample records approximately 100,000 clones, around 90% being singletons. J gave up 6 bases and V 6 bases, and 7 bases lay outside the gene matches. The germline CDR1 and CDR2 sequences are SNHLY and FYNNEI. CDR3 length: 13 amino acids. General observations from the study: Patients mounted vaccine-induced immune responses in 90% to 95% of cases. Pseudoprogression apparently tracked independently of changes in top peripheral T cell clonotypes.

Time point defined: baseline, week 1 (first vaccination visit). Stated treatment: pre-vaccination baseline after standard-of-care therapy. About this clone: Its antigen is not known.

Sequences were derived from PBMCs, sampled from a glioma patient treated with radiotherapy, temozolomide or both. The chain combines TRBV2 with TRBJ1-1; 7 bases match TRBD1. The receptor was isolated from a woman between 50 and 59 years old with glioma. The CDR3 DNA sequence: TGTGCCAGCAGGGTAACAGGGGAAGCTGAAGCTTTCTTT. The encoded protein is CASRVTGEAEAFF.